What follows are 5 T cell receptor beta chains derived from one specimen sequenced in a study of shared clonotypes between healthy human individuals. Some clones are missing from TCRdb's copy, which holds only in-frame ones; the method was immunoSEQ multiplex PCR. The repertoire holds around 2.5 million clones, 80% to 95% seen once, with 0.36% in the top ten. The sample consisted of naive CD4+ T cells from PBMCs. Subset denoted: CD45RA+ positively selected. These receptors were taken from a man younger than 35 in good health. Some clones in this sample may be carry-over from other donors' samples.

V gene TRBV30 combines with J gene TRBJ1-3; D is unclear. Trimming stripped 0 bases from V and 4 bases from J, with 7 bases between. Looked up from germline, CDR1 is GTSNPN and CDR2 is SVGIG (reference sequence). The CDR3 extends over 13 amino acids. Here the CDR3 DNA reads TGTGCCTGGAGTGTAGGGAACGGAAACACCATATATTTT. It is translated as CAWSVGNGNTIYF.

V gene TRBV4-2 combines with J gene TRBJ1-5; D perhaps matches TRBD1 (6 bases). The V end lost 3 bases, the J end lost 4 bases, and 13 bases lay between the germline ends. This CDR3 is 15 amino acids long. Germline V gene sequence: CDR1 LGHNA, CDR2 YNFKEQ. CDR3: CASSHGTGSNQPQHF. CDR3 DNA: TGTGCCAGCAGCCATGGAACAGGGTCGAATCAGCCCCAGCATTTT.

The genes are TRBV30 and TRBJ2-5; 11 nucleotides agree with TRBD2. V trimming: 3 bases; J trimming: 0 bases; junction bases outside the gene matches: 9. Germline V gives CDR1 GTSNPN, CDR2 SVGIG (reference sequence). CDR3 length equals 17 residues. For the CDR3, the DNA is TGTGCCTGGAGGAAGCTGACTAGCGGGAACCACCAAGAGACCCAGTACTTC. It codes for CAWRKLTSGNHQETQYF.

The rearrangement joins TRBV28 to TRBJ2-3, with D possibly being TRBD1 (6 bases). The V and J ends lost 2 bases and 0 bases respectively, with 18 bases between them. Germline-derived CDR1 and CDR2 are MDHEN and SYDVKM. CDR3 length equals 18 residues. The CDR3 coding sequence is TGTGCCAGCAGTTTACGACCTACAGGGTCCCATAGCACAGATACGCAGTATTTT. It yields the protein CASSLRPTGSHSTDTQYF. The full variable domain, its missing parts supplied by reference TRBV28 and TRBJ2-3, is DVKVTQSSRYLVKRTGEKVFLECVQDMDHENMFWYRQDPGLGLRLIYFSYDVKMKEKGDIPEGYSVSREKKERFSLILESASTNQTSMYLCASSLRPTGSHSTDTQYFGPGTRLTVL.

The chain carries TRBV5-1 and TRBJ2-3, with 10 bases matching TRBD1. In germline, CDR1 is SGHRS, CDR2 YFSETQ. CDR3 length: 15 amino acids. V gave up 4 bases and J gave up 3 bases; unmatched junction bases: 5. CDR3 DNA sequence: TGCGCCAGCAGCCGCCTGGGACAGGGGACAGATACGCAGTATTTT. Amino acid sequence: CASSRLGQGTDTQYF.